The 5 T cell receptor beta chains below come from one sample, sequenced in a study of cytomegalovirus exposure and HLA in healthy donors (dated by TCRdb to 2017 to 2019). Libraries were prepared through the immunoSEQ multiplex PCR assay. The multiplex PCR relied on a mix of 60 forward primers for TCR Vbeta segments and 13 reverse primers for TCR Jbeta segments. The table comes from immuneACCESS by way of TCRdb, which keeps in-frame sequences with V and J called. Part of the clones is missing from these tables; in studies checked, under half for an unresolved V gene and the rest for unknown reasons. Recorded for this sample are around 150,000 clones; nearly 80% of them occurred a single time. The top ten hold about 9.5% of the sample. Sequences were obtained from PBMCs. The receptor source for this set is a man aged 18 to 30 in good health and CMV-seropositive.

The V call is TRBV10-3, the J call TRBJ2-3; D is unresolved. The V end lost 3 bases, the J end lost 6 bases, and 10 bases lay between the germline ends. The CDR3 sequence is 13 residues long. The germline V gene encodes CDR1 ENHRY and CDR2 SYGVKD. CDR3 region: CAISDNIGDTQYF. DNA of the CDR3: TGTGCCATCAGTGATAATATTGGCGATACGCAGTATTTT.

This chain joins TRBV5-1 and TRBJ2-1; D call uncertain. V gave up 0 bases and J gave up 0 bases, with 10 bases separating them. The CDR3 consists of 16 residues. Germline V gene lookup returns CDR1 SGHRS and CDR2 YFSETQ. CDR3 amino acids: CASSLDSTSSYNEQFF. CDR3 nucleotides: TGCGCCAGCAGCTTGGATAGCACAAGCTCCTACAATGAGCAGTTCTTC.

The CDR3: CATSRDRGLDGYTF. The CDR3 DNA sequence: TGTGCCACCAGCAGAGATCGGGGGTTGGATGGCTACACCTTC. The J gene is TRBJ1-2, the V gene TRBV15; D is perhaps TRBD1 (5 bases). The length of the CDR3 is 14 residues. The V and J ends lost 0 bases and 6 bases respectively, with 11 bases between them. CDR1 LNHNV and CDR2 YYDKDF come from the germline V gene (reference sequence).

The CDR3 region is CASSQSDTSVGELFF. CDR3 coding DNA: TGCGCCAGCAGCCAATCCGATACCTCGGTCGGGGAGCTGTTTTTT. The chain is built from TRBV4-1 and TRBJ2-2; D unresolved. The CDR3 loop spans 15 amino acids. Germline V gene data show CDR1 as MGHRA and CDR2 as YSYEKL. The V gene lost 2 bases and the J gene lost 7 bases, with 14 bases spanning the gap.

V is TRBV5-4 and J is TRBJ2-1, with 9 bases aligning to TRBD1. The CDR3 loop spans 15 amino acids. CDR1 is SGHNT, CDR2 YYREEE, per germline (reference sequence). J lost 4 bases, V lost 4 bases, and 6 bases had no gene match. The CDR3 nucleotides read TGTGCCAGCAGCGGGGACAGGGTGGGGTACAATGAGCAGTTCTTC. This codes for CASSGDRVGYNEQFF.